These 29 T cell receptor beta chains came from one sample sequenced in a study of Tregs in tolerant kidney transplant recipients. The antigens of these receptors remain unknown. Data came from immunoSEQ multiplex PCR; TCRdb stores just in-frame clones and leaves some out. The table shows around 2,700 clones, with 35% to 45% occurring only once. Sequencing was done on a sample of Tregs from blood grown in culture. The receptors come from a human donor in good health.

The chain recombines TRBV7-2 with TRBJ2-5; 11 bases fit TRBD2. Germline CDR1 reads SGHTA; CDR2 reads FQGNSA. V gave up 1 base and J gave up 5 bases; unmatched junction bases: 15. CDR3 length equals 19 residues. The CDR3 is CASSLETSGGRGQRETQYF. The CDR3 DNA reads as TGTGCCAGCAGCTTAGAAACTAGCGGGGGCCGAGGGCAAAGGGAGACCCAGTACTTC.

This clone occurred a few times. The rearrangement joins TRBV7-6 to TRBJ1-6; D gene uncertain. The CDR3 consists of 14 residues. Germline V gives CDR1 SGHVS, CDR2 FNYEAQ. Trimming removed 2 bases from V and 7 bases from J, with 9 bases in between. CDR3: CASSLRPGNSPLHF. CDR3 bases: TGTGCCAGCAGCTTACGCCCCGGGAATTCACCCCTCCACTTT.

In its sample, this clone is medium-sized. The chain recombines TRBV5-6 with TRBJ2-7; no clear D gene. Germline V gives CDR1 SGHDT, CDR2 YYEEEE. The CDR3 has 12 amino acids. Trimming cost V 4 bases and J 2 bases, with 7 bases left between them. CDR3 DNA sequence: TGTGCCAGCAGCCTTCGAACCTACGAGCAGTACTTC. Translating it yields CASSLRTYEQYF.

This rearrangement joins TRBV6-6 to TRBJ1-5; D is possibly TRBD1 (6 bases). V was shortened by 7 bases and J by 6 bases, with 13 bases between the two germline ends. CDR1 is MNHNY, CDR2 SVGAGI, per germline (reference sequence). The CDR3 length is 13 residues. In DNA form, the CDR3 reads TGTGCCAGCACACAGGGCCTAGGTCAGCCCCAGCATTTT. It codes for CASTQGLGQPQHF.

The rearrangement links TRBV10-2 to TRBJ2-1; 7 nucleotides match TRBD2. CDR3 length: 13 amino acids. Germline CDR1 WSHSY, CDR2 SAAADI. J lost 4 bases, V lost 6 bases, and 3 bases had no gene match. This CDR3 is CASSRGGYNEQFF. In DNA, the CDR3 is TGCGCCAGCAGCCGCGGGGGTTACAATGAGCAGTTCTTC.

The chain employs TRBV30 and TRBJ1-6, with TRBD1 as a possible D gene (5 bases). Trimming took 3 bases from V and 6 from J, leaving 12 bases between them. The CDR3 has 14 residues. Germline assignment: CDR1 GTSNPN and CDR2 SVGIG (reference sequence). DNA of the CDR3: TGTGCCTGGAGCCTTGGGGGAGGTAATTCACCCCTCCACTTT. Amino acids: CAWSLGGGNSPLHF.

The sample holds one count of this clone. V usage is TRBV9 and J usage is TRBJ2-3, with D perhaps TRBD2 (6 bases). Trimming pared 3 bases from V and 3 bases from J, leaving 14 bases between. The CDR3 loop spans 15 amino acids. Germline values: CDR1 SGDLS, CDR2 YYNGEE. The DNA for the CDR3 is TGTGCCAGCAGCGGGAGGGCTAGGCTGACAGATACGCAGTATTTT. This translates into CASSGRARLTDTQYF.

This clone showed up just a few times. V is TRBV6-6 and J is TRBJ2-7, with D uncertain. Trimming pared 0 bases from V and 3 bases from J, leaving 3 bases between. In germline, CDR1 is MNHNY, CDR2 SVGAGI (reference sequence). CDR3 length: 12 amino acids. CDR3 nucleotide sequence: TGTGCCAGCAGTTACTCAGACTACGAGCAGTACTTC. This translates into CASSYSDYEQYF.

This clone has only one observation. The rearrangement uses TRBV6-5 and TRBJ2-1; perhaps TRBD2 as D (6 bases). The CDR3 length is 15 residues. Germline V gene sequence: CDR1 MNHEY, CDR2 SVGAGI. Trimming stripped 2 bases from V and 3 bases from J, with 11 bases between. CDR3 sequence: CASSYGLALYNEQFF. The CDR3 DNA is TGTGCCAGCAGTTACGGGCTAGCGCTCTACAATGAGCAGTTCTTC.

Judged by abundance, this clone is medium-sized (0.01 to 0.1%). The CDR3 is CASRLGQGGIYGYTF. CDR3 coding DNA: TGTGCCAGCAGACTAGGACAGGGGGGAATCTATGGCTACACCTTC. The chain is built from TRBV6-5 and TRBJ1-2, with 10 bases aligning to TRBD1. CDR1 and CDR2 from the germline V gene are MNHEY and SVGAGI. The CDR3 totals 15 residues. V lost 6 bases to trimming and J lost 4 bases; unmatched junction nucleotides: 8.

This clone was counted between two and nine times. The V and J genes are TRBV27 and TRBJ2-7; TRBD2 matches 9 bases. The CDR3 has 14 residues. Looked up from germline, CDR1 is MNHEY and CDR2 is SMNVEV (reference sequence). J gave up 2 bases and V 3 bases, and 2 bases lay outside the gene matches. The CDR3 reads CASSFGGRAYEQYF. For the CDR3, the DNA is TGTGCCAGCAGTTTCGGCGGGAGGGCCTACGAGCAGTACTTC.

Sample share makes this clone large. DNA for the CDR3: TGCGCCAGCAGCCAATCAGTGGCACGCTCCTACAATGAGCAGTTCTTC. As protein: CASSQSVARSYNEQFF. V and J are TRBV4-1 and TRBJ2-1, with D unclear. V lost 2 bases to trimming and J lost 0 bases, with 11 bases between them. Germline V gene data show CDR1 as MGHRA and CDR2 as YSYEKL. The CDR3 loop spans 16 amino acids.

The chain has TRBV6-1 and TRBJ2-3, with 14 bases identical to TRBD2. Germline CDR1 and CDR2: MNHNS and SASEGT. The CDR3 contains 15 residues. The ends lost 4 bases at V and 4 bases at J; junction bases unmatched: 1. The CDR3: CASSGGLAGADTQYF. The CDR3 DNA reads TGTGCCAGCAGTGGGGGACTAGCGGGAGCAGATACGCAGTATTTT.

The chain couples TRBV4-1 to TRBJ2-3; tentatively, D is TRBD1 or TRBD2 (5 bases each). The CDR3 consists of 20 residues. V lost 3 bases and J lost 4, with 29 bases in between. The V gene's germline CDR1 is MGHRA and CDR2 YSYEKL. CDR3 loop: CASSHSSGTFATQGADTQYF. In nucleotides, the CDR3 is TGCGCCAGCAGCCATTCCTCTGGGACCTTTGCCACTCAGGGAGCAGATACGCAGTATTTT.

This clone is classed as medium-sized. The CDR3 DNA reads as TGTGCCAGCAGCGTTGCGGGAGAGGTCTACGAGCAGTACTTC. Translating gives CASSVAGEVYEQYF. This sequence joins TRBV7-2 and TRBJ2-7, with 7 bases identical to TRBD2. Germline loops: CDR1 SGHTA, CDR2 FQGNSA. With V trimmed by 5 bases and J by 3 bases, 7 bases remained unmatched. This CDR3 spans 14 amino acids.

The chain joins TRBV9 to TRBJ2-7; 8 bases agree with TRBD1. The CDR3 contains 15 residues. With 4 bases clipped from V and 0 bases from J, the junction kept 6 bases outside the gene matches. Germline V gene data show CDR1 as SGDLS and CDR2 as YYNGEE. CDR3 amino acids: CASSRQGLSSYEQYF. The DNA for the CDR3 is TGTGCCAGCAGCAGACAGGGGTTGAGCTCCTACGAGCAGTACTTC. The full variable domain, completed using reference TRBV9 and TRBJ2-7, is DSGVTQTPKHLITATGQRVTLRCSPRSGDLSVYWYQQSLDQGLQFLIQYYNGEERAKGNILERFSAQQFPDLHSELNLSSLELGDSALYFCASSRQGLSSYEQYFGPGTRLTVT.

The V and J genes are TRBV7-9 and TRBJ1-2; no clear D gene. CDR1 is SEHNR, CDR2 FQNEAQ, per germline (reference sequence). With 0 bases removed from V and 0 bases from J, the gap between germline ends came to 8 bases. The CDR3 totals 15 residues. The CDR3 bases are TGTGCCAGCAGCTTAGCAAACAGCCCTAACTATGGCTACACCTTC. Its protein product is CASSLANSPNYGYTF. Filled out from reference TRBV7-9 and TRBJ1-2, the complete variable domain reads DTGVSQNPRHKITKRGQNVTFRCDPISEHNRLYWYRQTLGQGPEFLTYFQNEAQLEKSRLLSDRFSAERPKGSFSTLEIQRTEQGDSAMYLCASSLANSPNYGYTFGSGTRLTVV.

The rearrangement joins TRBV6-6 to TRBJ1-1; D is uncertain. The germline V gene has CDR1 MNHNY and CDR2 SVGAGI (reference sequence). The CDR3 runs to 11 residues. The chain's CDR3 is CAITAGEGAFF. The CDR3 DNA is TGTGCTATAACTGCTGGGGAAGGAGCTTTCTTT.

This clone occurred a few times. The V and J genes are TRBV4-2 and TRBJ2-7; 7 bases match TRBD2. V lost 1 base and J lost 2; bases outside the gene matches: 5. CDR3 length: 15 amino acids. Germline lookup yields CDR1 LGHNA and CDR2 YNFKEQ. CDR3 in amino acids: CASSQAGLDTYEQYF. The CDR3 DNA reads TGTGCCAGCAGCCAAGCTGGACTAGATACCTACGAGCAGTACTTC.

This clone was counted only a few times. The rearrangement uses TRBV5-5 and TRBJ1-1; D call uncertain. From germline, CDR1 is SGHKS and CDR2 YYEKEE (reference sequence). The CDR3 has 17 residues. The germline V and J ends were trimmed by 0 bases and 5 bases, with 20 bases remaining between them. CDR3 nucleotide sequence: TGTGCCAGCAGCTTGGCGATGGTAGCCTGGAGAGGGACTGAAGCTTTCTTT. The encoded protein is CASSLAMVAWRGTEAFF.

This chain links TRBV2 with TRBJ2-3, with 9 bases that match TRBD2. The CDR3 is 12 amino acids. V was pared by 3 bases and J by 10 bases, with 2 bases of the junction left unmatched. Germline V gene data show CDR1 as SNHLY and CDR2 as FYNNEI. CDR3 sequence reads: CASSDRLAAQYF. CDR3 coding DNA: TGTGCCAGCAGTGATCGACTAGCGGCGCAGTATTTT.

This clone ranks as medium-sized. This chain connects TRBV29-1 to TRBJ1-3; possibly TRBD1 for D (6 bases). V dropped 6 bases and J dropped 3 bases, with 15 bases sitting between them. The CDR3 consists of 14 residues. Germline values: CDR1 SQVTM, CDR2 ANQGSEA. The CDR3 bases are TGCAGCGTGCTGAGGGGGGGAAGTGGAAACACCATATATTTT. Its translation: CSVLRGGSGNTIYF.

In nucleotides, the CDR3 is TGTGCCAGTAGTATCCTTTTCCGACAGGGCCATGGCTACACCTTC. Protein sequence: CASSILFRQGHGYTF. The chain uses TRBV19 and TRBJ1-2; 7 bases fit TRBD1. Germline V gives CDR1 LNHDA, CDR2 SQIVND (reference sequence). CDR3 length: 15 residues. The V and J ends lost 3 bases and 6 bases, in that order; junction bases with no gene match: 10.

The chain has TRBV5-1 and TRBJ2-3; D is unclear. The CDR3 is 13 amino acids. V shed 5 bases and J shed 2 bases, with 9 bases lying between them. CDR1 is SGHRS and CDR2 is YFSETQ in the germline V gene. CDR3 sequence reads: CASREPPTDTQYF. In DNA, the CDR3 is TGCGCCAGCAGAGAGCCACCCACAGATACGCAGTATTTT.

This clone counts as medium-sized. The chain uses TRBV7-8 and TRBJ2-1; no clear D gene. V was cut by 6 bases and J by 8 bases, with 8 bases left in between. Germline V gene sequence: CDR1 SGHVS, CDR2 FQNEAQ. This CDR3 contains 11 residues. CDR3 amino acids: CASSPQYEQFF. The CDR3 DNA reads as TGTGCCAGCAGTCCCCAGTATGAGCAGTTCTTC.

In this sample, this clone is medium-sized. The chain couples TRBV5-1 to TRBJ2-2; D possibly matches TRBD1 or TRBD2 (5 bases each). This CDR3 has 14 amino acids. Germline CDR1 reads SGHRS; CDR2 reads YFSETQ. Trimming left V 4 bases short and J 6 bases short, with 13 bases between. Here the CDR3 reads CASSRDGRAGELFF. As DNA, the CDR3 is TGCGCCAGCAGCCGGGACGGACGGGCCGGGGAGCTGTTTTTT.

The rearrangement joins TRBV6-6 to TRBJ2-2; D gene unclear. The CDR3 runs 14 residues. Looked up from germline, CDR1 is MNHNY and CDR2 is SVGAGI (reference sequence). V was trimmed by 5 bases and J by 0 bases, leaving 7 bases between them. The CDR3 DNA reads as TGTGCCAGCAGTAGGACGCCGAACACCGGGGAGCTGTTTTTT. Translation: CASSRTPNTGELFF.

The gene calls are TRBV6-6 and TRBJ2-4; TRBD1 might be the D (6 bases). Germline V gene data show CDR1 as MNHNY and CDR2 as SVGAGI (reference sequence). Between the trimmed V and J ends, which lost 9 bases and 2 bases, there was a span of 8 bases. The CDR3 contains 12 residues. CDR3 sequence: CASTGPKNIQYF. As DNA, the CDR3 is TGTGCCAGTACAGGGCCCAAAAACATTCAGTACTTC.

This clone ranks as large. The chain recombines TRBV19 with TRBJ1-5; D is uncertain. Germline V lookup: CDR1 LNHDA, CDR2 SQIVND (reference sequence). The CDR3 length is 16 residues. Between the trimmed V and J ends, which lost 3 bases and 6 bases, there was a span of 18 bases. CDR3 amino acids: CASSIPDGVFGQPQHF. Here the CDR3 DNA reads TGTGCCAGTAGTATTCCCGACGGGGTATTCGGTCAGCCCCAGCATTTT.